These T cell receptor beta chains were read from a single sample in a study of cytomegalovirus exposure and HLA in healthy donors. Profiling relied on immunoSEQ multiplex PCR, and the TCRdb table lists in-frame clones only, not all of them. This repertoire shows about 240,000 clones, 81% found once; its top ten account for around 8.6%. Sequences were obtained from PBMCs. The receptors stem from a woman aged 60-70 years in good health and CMV-seropositive. Both conserved end residues are part of each CDR3. The order of the fields is D gene, J gene, clone size, V gene, CDR3 DNA, CDR3 protein. D genes are given only for firm matches. The listing skips clone size in some rows; elsewhere it reads once, few, many or a size class.

>-|TRBJ1-5|-|TRBV4-2
TGTGCCAGCAGCCAAGATGGCGTCGGGGGGGCAAATCAGCCCCAGCATTTT
CASSQDGVGGANQPQHF
>-|TRBJ2-1|-|TRBV2
TGTGCCAGCAATTCACGGTCCCCTTCCTACAATGAGCAGTTCTTC
CASNSRSPSYNEQFF
>-|TRBJ2-2|-|TRBV14
TGTGCCAGCAACCGCGGGGACACCGGGGAGCTGTTTTTT
CASNRGDTGELFF
>-|TRBJ2-6|-|TRBV27
TGTGCCAGCAGTTTATATCCAGCGTTCTCTGGGGCCAACGTCCTGACTTTC
CASSLYPAFSGANVLTF
>-|TRBJ2-7|-|TRBV5-1
TGCGCCAGCAGCTTGGGAGGGCAGGGGGAGCAGTACTTC
CASSLGGQGEQYF
>-|TRBJ1-1|-|TRBV4-2
TGTGCCAGCAGCCAAGATCTTCTGTCTCCCCTCGTCGTCTTT
CASSQDLLSPLVVF
>-|TRBJ2-7|-|TRBV12-5
TGTGCTAGTGGTTTGGTACTTAGGACTTCGAGCTCCTACGAGCAGTACTTC
CASGLVLRTSSSYEQYF
>-|TRBJ1-1|-|TRBV5-1
TGCGCCAGCAGCTTGGCTACAGGCTATATGAACACTGAAGCTTTCTTT
CASSLATGYMNTEAFF
>TRBD1|TRBJ1-6|-|TRBV2
TGTGCCAGCAGGCCACGACAGGGCCGCAATTCACCCCTCCACTTT
CASRPRQGRNSPLHF
>TRBD2|TRBJ2-1|-|TRBV14
TGTGCCAGCAGCCAATTAGGCGGGAGCTCCTACAATGAGCAGTTCTTC
CASSQLGGSSYNEQFF
>-|TRBJ2-4|-|TRBV5-1
TGCGCCAGTGCAGGGGGAGGTAAAGACATTCAGTACTTC
CASAGGGKDIQYF
>TRBD1|TRBJ2-7|once|TRBV27
TGTGCCAGCAGTTTATCAACCGGGACAGGCTACGAGCAGTACTTC
CASSLSTGTGYEQYF
>-|TRBJ2-1|-|TRBV29-1
TGCAGCGTTGAAGGGCAACTGGGGGAGGATGAGCAGTTCTTC
CSVEGQLGEDEQFF
>TRBD2|TRBJ2-1|-|TRBV5-4
TGTGCCAGCAGCTTCCCCCTAGCGGAGAATGAGCAGTTCTTC
CASSFPLAENEQFF
>-|TRBJ1-1|few|TRBV10-3
TGTGCCATCAGTGGCAGGGATCTTGAAGCTTTCTTT
CAISGRDLEAFF
>TRBD1|TRBJ1-5|once|TRBV18
TGTGCCAGCTCACAAGGGACAGGGCGGACCAATCAGCCCCAGCATTTT
CASSQGTGRTNQPQHF
>TRBD1|TRBJ1-3|few|TRBV4-1
TGCGCCAGCAGCCAAGAAACTTCCGGGACAGGGAGTCGAAACACCATATATTTT
CASSQETSGTGSRNTIYF
>TRBD2|TRBJ2-7|few|TRBV18
TGTGCCAGCTCAACTAGCGGGAGAGACTACGAGCAGTACTTC
CASSTSGRDYEQYF
>TRBD1|TRBJ1-5|few|TRBV16
TGTGCCAGCAGCCAAGACAGGGGGCAGCCCCAGCATTTT
CASSQDRGQPQHF
>-|TRBJ2-7|-|TRBV7-9
TGTGCCAGCAGCCCCCGGTCAGGATCCTACGAGCAGTACTTC
CASSPRSGSYEQYF
>TRBD2|TRBJ2-7|-|TRBV6-1
TGTGCCAGCAGTGAAGTTGGGACTAGTGGGTACGAGCAGTACTTC
CASSEVGTSGYEQYF
>-|TRBJ2-1|-|TRBV6-5
TGTGCCAGCAGTTCCCTCCGGACAGTAGGATACAATGAGCAGTTCTTC
CASSSLRTVGYNEQFF
>TRBD2|TRBJ2-3|-|TRBV9
TGTGCCAGCAGCGTAAGCGGGAGGGCCTCGGGGGATACGCAGTATTTT
CASSVSGRASGDTQYF
>TRBD1|TRBJ1-3|-|TRBV5-1
TGCGCCAGCAGCCTGACAGGGTCTGCGGCCACCATATATTTT
CASSLTGSAATIYF
>-|TRBJ1-4|-|TRBV2
TGTGCCAGCAGTTATGGACAGACTGCAACTAATGAAAAACTGTTTTTT
CASSYGQTATNEKLFF
>-|TRBJ2-3|-|TRBV7-9
TGTGCCAGCAGCTTCGACGGGTCTACAGATACGCAGTATTTT
CASSFDGSTDTQYF
>-|TRBJ2-2|-|TRBV5-6
TGTGCCAGCAGCTTGGGGCGGACCGGGGAGCTGTTTTTT
CASSLGRTGELFF
>TRBD2|TRBJ2-5|-|TRBV5-4
TGTGCCAGCAGCTTGCCCGGCAGGACTAGAGAGACCCAGTACTTC
CASSLPGRTRETQYF
>-|TRBJ2-5|-|TRBV6-1
TGTGCCAGCAGCCTAGAGCGCGAGACCCAGTACTTC
CASSLERETQYF
>-|TRBJ2-1|-|TRBV7-4
TGTGCCAGCAGCCTACGTGGCGGCCAAGAGCGAGATGAGCAGTTCTTC
CASSLRGGQERDEQFF
>TRBD2|TRBJ2-1|-|TRBV9
TGTGCCAGCAGCGTAGAGGGACTAGCAGTTAATGAGCAGTTCTTC
CASSVEGLAVNEQFF
>-|TRBJ2-5|once|TRBV30
TGTGCCTGGAGCAGGGACGGGAGAGGGGAGACCCAGTACTTC
CAWSRDGRGETQYF
>-|TRBJ1-1|-|TRBV19
TGTGCCAGTTACCCCGGGACACTTAACACTGAAGCTTTCTTT
CASYPGTLNTEAFF
>-|TRBJ1-2|-|TRBV27
TGTGCCAGCAGCTCCAGGGTAACCGATGGCTACACCTTC
CASSSRVTDGYTF
>TRBD1|TRBJ1-2|-|TRBV5-1
TGCGCCAGCAGTTATTCCGGGACAGGGGGTATAGACTATGGCTACACCTTC
CASSYSGTGGIDYGYTF
>-|TRBJ2-7|-|TRBV5-4
TGTGCCAGCAGCTTGGACGGCTCCTACGAGCAGTACTTC
CASSLDGSYEQYF
>-|TRBJ2-3|few|TRBV5-1
TGCGCCAGCAGCTTAACCGGGATCCCTAGGGGGTTTAGCACAGATACGCAGTATTTT
CASSLTGIPRGFSTDTQYF
>-|TRBJ2-1|-|TRBV6-4
TGTGCCAGCAGTAGCGCGGGGCTTGGAGATGAGCAGTTCTTC
CASSSAGLGDEQFF
>-|TRBJ1-2|-|TRBV19
TGTGCCAGTAGTATCCGACAGGAAGCTAACTATGGCTACACCTTC
CASSIRQEANYGYTF
>TRBD1|TRBJ2-1|-|TRBV19
TGTGCCAGTAGTATAAGGGGACGGGGACAGAGTTCATACAATGAGCAGTTCTTC
CASSIRGRGQSSYNEQFF
>-|TRBJ1-5|-|TRBV19
TGTGCCAGTAGTGCTCCGAACAGGGCATCAAATCAGCCCCAGCATTTT
CASSAPNRASNQPQHF
>-|TRBJ2-7|-|TRBV7-3
TGTGCCAGCAGCTTAGATTGGACTACCTCCTACGAGCAGTACTTC
CASSLDWTTSYEQYF
>TRBD2|TRBJ2-1|few|TRBV7-9
TGTGCCAGCAGCTTAACTAGCGGGAGAGTTGGGGAGCAGTTCTTC
CASSLTSGRVGEQFF
>TRBD2|TRBJ2-1|-|TRBV7-9
TGTGCCAGCAGCTATCTAGCGGGTGTCGACAATGAGCAGTTCTTC
CASSYLAGVDNEQFF
>TRBD2|TRBJ2-5|-|TRBV11-2
TGTGCCAGCAGCGAGGGACTAGCGAGGGAGACCCAGTACTTC
CASSEGLARETQYF
>-|TRBJ2-1|few|TRBV6-1
TGTGCCAGCAGTGGGTCCTCCGGGGTTCTCTACAATGAGCAGTTCTTC
CASSGSSGVLYNEQFF
>-|TRBJ2-3|-|TRBV13
TGTGCCAGCAGCTTCTCAGCGACAGATACGCAGTATTTT
CASSFSATDTQYF
>-|TRBJ1-3|-|TRBV14
TGTGCCAGCAGCCGCGGATTCGGAAACACCATATATTTT
CASSRGFGNTIYF
>-|TRBJ2-6|-|TRBV30
TGTGCCTGGACTAGCGCATTCTCTGGGGCCAACGTCCTGACTTTC
CAWTSAFSGANVLTF
>TRBD2|TRBJ2-7|few|TRBV5-4
TGTGCCAGCAGCCCTAGCGGGGCGCTAGAAACGGGCGAGCAGTACTTC
CASSPSGALETGEQYF
>TRBD2|TRBJ2-1|-|TRBV11-3
TGTGCCAGCAGCTTACGGTCAGGGACTATGAATGAGCAGTTCTTC
CASSLRSGTMNEQFF
>-|TRBJ1-4|few|TRBV5-1
TGCGCCAGCAGCCTGGGGAACAGGGCCACTAATGAAAAACTGTTTTTT
CASSLGNRATNEKLFF
>-|TRBJ1-4|-|TRBV5-4
TGTGCCAGCAGCTTGAGGCAGGGGCTTAATGAAAAACTGTTTTTT
CASSLRQGLNEKLFF
>-|TRBJ1-3|-|TRBV7-2
TGTGCCAGCAGCTTAGGGACAGCTGGAAACACCATATATTTT
CASSLGTAGNTIYF
>-|TRBJ2-2|once|TRBV5-1
TGCGCCAGCAGCTTGTTTGAACAGCTCACCGGGGAGCTGTTTTTT
CASSLFEQLTGELFF